This is a list of T cell receptor beta chains from one sample in a study of blood T cell repertoires in COVID-19. Assay: immunoSEQ multiplex PCR; the TCRdb copy retains only in-frame clones and omits some. The table has 40,000 to 50,000 clones, over 80% seen once. The sample comprised peripheral blood. The receptor source for this set is a human donor in a cohort sampled during active COVID-19. CDR3s include the opening cysteine and the closing phenylalanine or tryptophan. D genes are given only for firm matches. The listing skips clone size in some rows; elsewhere it reads once, few, many or a size class.

j_gene,v_gene,abundance,d_gene,CDR3aa,CDR3nt
TRBJ2-3,TRBV6-5,.,.,CASSLPGTDTQYF,TGTGCCAGCAGTCTCCCCGGCACAGATACGCAGTATTTT
TRBJ2-1,TRBV19,.,.,CASSPTVSSYNEQFF,TGTGCCAGTAGCCCGACAGTGAGCTCCTACAATGAGCAGTTCTTC
TRBJ2-7,TRBV10-2,.,TRBD1,CASSGVRGSYEQYF,TGCGCCAGCAGTGGGGTCAGGGGGTCCTACGAGCAGTACTTC
TRBJ2-1,TRBV7-9,.,TRBD2,CASSLTHLAVGSYNEQFF,TGTGCCAGCAGCTTAACCCATCTAGCGGTAGGCTCCTACAATGAGCAGTTCTTC
TRBJ2-7,TRBV7-9,.,TRBD2,CASSSSKRGNSYEQYF,TGTGCCAGCAGCTCTTCTAAGCGGGGGAACTCCTACGAGCAGTACTTC
TRBJ1-1,TRBV27,.,.,CASSSREDTEAFF,TGTGCCAGCAGTAGCAGGGAGGACACTGAAGCTTTCTTT
TRBJ2-7,TRBV14,.,.,CASSRFGGSSYEQYF,TGTGCCAGCAGCCGGTTCGGGGGAAGCTCCTACGAGCAGTACTTC
TRBJ1-2,TRBV27,.,.,CASRGGYGYTF,TGTGCCAGCAGAGGGGGCTATGGCTACACCTTC
TRBJ1-2,TRBV5-1,.,.,CASSSYGWDSNYGYTF,TGCGCCAGCAGCTCGTATGGATGGGACTCAAACTATGGCTACACCTTC
TRBJ2-7,TRBV7-2,.,.,CASSLFLARSYEQYF,TGTGCCAGCAGCTTATTCCTAGCGAGATCCTACGAGCAGTACTTC
TRBJ2-7,TRBV6-2/TRBV6-3,.,TRBD1,CASSYSRTGGSYEQYF,TGTGCCAGCAGTTACTCGCGGACAGGGGGCTCCTACGAGCAGTACTTC
TRBJ2-6,TRBV11-1,.,.,CASSLRRGRANVLTF,TGTGCCAGCAGCTTAAGACGGGGGAGGGCCAACGTCCTGACTTTC
TRBJ1-1,TRBV7-2,.,.,CASSLIGQTNTEAFF,TGTGCCAGCAGCTTAATTGGACAAACGAACACTGAAGCTTTCTTT
TRBJ1-4,TRBV27,.,.,CASSQTGGTNEKLFF,TGTGCCAGCAGCCAGACCGGGGGGACTAATGAAAAACTGTTTTTT
TRBJ2-7,TRBV5-5,.,TRBD2,CASRRAGDSYEQYF,TGTGCCAGCCGCCGCGCGGGGGACTCCTACGAGCAGTACTTC
TRBJ1-1,TRBV7-2,.,.,CASSLGEAGGTEAFF,TGTGCCAGCAGCTTGGGGGAGGCGGGGGGGACTGAAGCTTTCTTT
TRBJ2-5,TRBV28,.,TRBD2,CASRSLGLAGDAETQYF,TGTGCCAGCAGGAGTTTAGGACTAGCGGGAGATGCAGAGACCCAGTACTTC
TRBJ1-4,TRBV28,once,.,CASSSGQINEKLFF,TGTGCCAGCAGCTCGGGACAAATTAATGAAAAACTGTTTTTT
TRBJ1-4,TRBV4-3,once,.,CASSQFYDTPANEKLFF,TGCGCCAGCAGCCAATTCTATGACACTCCGGCTAATGAAAAACTGTTTTTT
TRBJ1-5,TRBV30,.,.,CAWSSTGNQPQHF,TGTGCCTGGAGTAGTACAGGCAATCAGCCCCAGCATTTT
TRBJ2-7,TRBV28,.,TRBD1,CASRGQGEPYEQYF,TGTGCCAGCAGGGGACAGGGGGAACCCTACGAGCAGTACTTC
TRBJ2-7,TRBV18,.,.,CASSPTVYEQYF,TGTGCCAGCTCACCGACAGTCTACGAGCAGTACTTC
TRBJ2-7,TRBV20-1,.,.,CSASYARDYEQYF,TGCAGTGCTAGTTATGCGAGAGACTACGAGCAGTACTTC
TRBJ2-7,TRBV11-2,once,.,CASSLPYEQYF,TGTGCCAGCAGCCTCCCTTACGAGCAGTACTTC
TRBJ2-5,TRBV18,.,.,CASSPPAGLQETQYF,TGTGCCAGCTCACCACCGGCGGGGTTACAAGAGACCCAGTACTTC
TRBJ1-2,TRBV27,.,TRBD1,CASSLFPGGRNGYTF,TGTGCCAGCAGTTTATTCCCAGGGGGCCGCAATGGCTACACCTTC
TRBJ1-3,TRBV30,.,.,CAWSLRAGLSGNTIYF,TGTGCCTGGAGTCTAAGAGCAGGGTTATCTGGAAACACCATATATTTT
TRBJ2-7,TRBV7-9,.,TRBD2,CASRQTSGGHPYEQYF,TGTGCCAGCAGGCAAACTAGCGGGGGCCACCCCTACGAGCAGTACTTC
TRBJ2-7,TRBV5-1,.,.,CASSLSQATGSYEQYF,TGCGCCAGCAGCTTGTCACAGGCCACGGGTTCCTACGAGCAGTACTTC
TRBJ2-7,TRBV28,.,.,CASSSIGGGDSYEQYF,TGTGCCAGCAGTTCCATAGGTGGGGGCGACTCGTACGAGCAGTACTTC
TRBJ2-5,TRBV11-2,.,TRBD1,CASSLDPPTGAETQYF,TGTGCCAGCAGCTTAGATCCGCCTACAGGGGCAGAGACCCAGTACTTC
TRBJ2-7,TRBV29-1,.,TRBD2,CSVGLAGGVEQYF,TGCAGCGTCGGGCTAGCGGGAGGGGTGGAGCAGTACTTC
TRBJ1-3,TRBV18,.,.,CASSTSGDSGNTIYF,TGTGCCAGCTCCACCTCAGGGGACTCTGGAAACACCATATATTTT
TRBJ1-4,TRBV10-3,.,.,CAITRGANEKLFF,TGTGCCATCACTCGGGGAGCTAATGAAAAACTGTTTTTT
TRBJ2-7,TRBV25-1,.,.,CASSEMPGQNEQYF,TGTGCCAGCAGTGAAATGCCAGGGCAAAACGAGCAGTACTTC
TRBJ2-7,TRBV5-5,.,.,CASSLGAGQYEQYF,TGTGCCAGCAGTTTGGGGGCGGGGCAATACGAGCAGTACTTC
TRBJ2-7,TRBV27,.,.,CASSARRETYEQYF,TGTGCCAGCAGTGCTCGTCGCGAGACCTACGAGCAGTACTTC
TRBJ1-2,TRBV24-1,.,.,CATSGTGGYTF,TGTGCCACCAGTGGAACAGGCGGCTACACCTTC
TRBJ2-3,TRBV7-8,.,TRBD2,CASTPAGLSLGDTQYF,TGTGCCAGCACCCCAGCGGGGCTATCCCTGGGAGATACGCAGTATTTT
TRBJ1-1,TRBV7-3,.,.,CASSYQGGGTEAFF,TGTGCCAGCAGCTATCAGGGCGGAGGGACTGAAGCTTTCTTT
TRBJ1-3,TRBV18,.,TRBD1,CASSPQGANGNTIYF,TGTGCCAGCTCACCACAGGGGGCAAATGGAAACACCATATATTTT